The 4 T cell receptor beta chains listed next were all sequenced from one sample in a study of cytomegalovirus exposure and HLA in healthy donors. Both 60 Vbeta primers and 13 Jbeta primers went into the PCR. Clones were read by immunoSEQ multiplex PCR, and TCRdb kept only the in-frame ones, dropping some. Among 200,000 to 250,000 clones, approximately 80% were seen once, and the ten largest hold 0.71%. Sequencing used PBMCs. Receptors were obtained from a boy aged 2 to 10 in good health and CMV-seronegative.

The V gene is TRBV6-1, the J gene TRBJ1-1; D remains unclear. The CDR3 length is 10 residues. Germline V gene lookup returns CDR1 MNHNS and CDR2 SASEGT. With 7 bases removed from V and 5 bases from J, the gap between germline ends came to 5 bases. The CDR3 sequence: CASMATEAFF. DNA for the CDR3: TGTGCCAGCATGGCAACTGAAGCTTTCTTT.

The CDR3 loop is CASTTPGGMANEQFF. CDR3 coding DNA: TGTGCCAGCACTACCCCGGGGGGGATGGCCAATGAGCAGTTCTTC. This sequence joins TRBV27 and TRBJ2-1; 8 bases agree with TRBD2. The ends lost 7 bases at V and 6 bases at J; junction bases unmatched: 11. Germline V gene lookup returns CDR1 MNHEY and CDR2 SMNVEV (reference sequence). This CDR3 spans 15 amino acids.

The rearrangement joins TRBV6-4 to TRBJ2-3; 13 bases fit TRBD2. The CDR3 contains 16 residues. V gave up 3 bases and J gave up 5 bases; unmatched junction bases: 5. Germline-derived CDR1 and CDR2 are MRHNA and SNTAGT. In nucleotides, the CDR3 is TGTGCCAGCAGTGATGGACTAGCGGGAGCCGGAGATACGCAGTATTTT. It translates to CASSDGLAGAGDTQYF.

This chain joins TRBV23-1 and TRBJ1-3, with a tentative D call TRBD1 (6 bases). TRBV23-1 is flagged as an ORF with uncertain function. CDR3 length: 16 amino acids. Trimming stripped 4 bases from V and 0 bases from J, with 13 bases between. The CDR3 DNA reads TGCGCCAGCAGTCCCCGGGACATCTTCTCTGGAAACACCATATATTTT. Its translation: CASSPRDIFSGNTIYF.